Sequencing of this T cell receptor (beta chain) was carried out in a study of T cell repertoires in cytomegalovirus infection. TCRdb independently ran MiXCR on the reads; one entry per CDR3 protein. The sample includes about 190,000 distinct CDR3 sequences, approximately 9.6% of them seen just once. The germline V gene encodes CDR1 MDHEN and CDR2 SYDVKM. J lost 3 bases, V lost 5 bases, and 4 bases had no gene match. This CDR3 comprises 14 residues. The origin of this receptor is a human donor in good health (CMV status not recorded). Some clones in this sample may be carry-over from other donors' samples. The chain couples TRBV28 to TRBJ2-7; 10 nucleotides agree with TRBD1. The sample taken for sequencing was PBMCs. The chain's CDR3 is CASSGTGVLYEQYF. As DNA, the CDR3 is TGTGCCAGCAGTGGGACAGGGGTGCTCTACGAGCAGTACTTC.